This entry describes one T cell receptor (beta chain). Its binding antigen is unknown. There are no base qualities to consult, and no much larger clone falls within one base. This sample was included in a study of T cell responses to AZD1222 COVID-19 vaccine (dated by TCRdb to about 2021). For context, the study as a whole: A total of 230 to 250 trial participants underwent TCR sequencing, of whom nearly 210 received two doses of AZD1222 and about 25 received two doses of the MenACWY control vaccine. Trial participants were enrolled by age into subgroups of 18-55, 56-69 and 70-plus years, and around 150, 28 and 57 TCR-sequenced participants, respectively, were included in these subgroups. On the study overall, not on this receptor specifically: Only a handful of AZD1222 recipients were SARS-CoV-2 seropositive at baseline, limiting conclusions about previously exposed vaccinees. Reportedly, almost half of the unique spike-specific TCRs recognized epitopes lying outside the regions that are mutated in the B.1.351 and B.1.1.7 variants. Because no day 14 peak-response samples were available, repertoires were characterized only after the peak T cell response. The whole spike protein was spanned by vaccine-associated CD4 TCRs, and dominant responses were seen in regions 160-218 and 743-854. A significant rise in spike-specific TCR breadth and depth was observed after two AZD1222 doses relative to day 0 and relative to MenACWY recipients. The 56-69-year group was small, and its depth increase did not reach significance, likely because of low power. Participants were mostly white British, with more females than males. The authors suggested clonal diversity may have been underestimated.

Relative to germline, V is 3 bases shorter and J is 8 bases shorter, with 16 bases between their ends. The germline V gene (reference sequence) gives CDR1 as MNHEY and CDR2 as SMNVEV. Taken from cysteine to phenylalanine, the CDR3 has 14 residues. Just CDR3 DNA is preserved here, 42 bases in frame from base 1. The time point label on this specimen signifies: about 28 days (+/-7) after the second vaccine dose. AZD1222 recipients with second doses at about 4 weeks or about 12 weeks were pooled, because spike-specific TCR depth and breadth did not differ between schedules. Samples from vaccinated people were obtained from the UK trials COV001 and COV002, which included a single-blind randomized controlled phase 2/3 trial of AZD1222 (ChAdOx1 nCoV-19) in healthy adults. For TCRbeta chain sequencing, PBMC samples from trial participants were taken at day 0 and at day 28 after the second dose. The CDR3 regions of human TCRbeta chains were analyzed by immunosequencing. The paper's processing steps were these. Repertoire TCRs were checked for matches against a reference library of SARS-CoV-2-specific TCRs that had been generated using the MIRA antigen-specificity platform. Breadth was defined as the fraction of unique TCRs that were SARS-CoV-2-associated, and depth was defined as the fraction of total T cells that were SARS-CoV-2-associated. Using the MIRA data, every spike-specific TCR was mapped to the spike region that the TCR reacted to and assigned to either a CD4 or a CD8 class. Log10-transformed breadth and depth values were compared by one-way ANOVA with Sidak's multiple comparisons tests. Imported from immuneACCESS, the table was reduced by TCRdb to in-frame sequences with V and J called. These copies leave out some clones; in studies compared against another copy, an unresolved V gene accounts for under half, and the cause of the remainder is not known. That table is the source of V, J and clone size, and D and trimming were worked out from the DNA. For this sample there are 110,000 or so clones; 86% appear just once. Around 17% of the sample lies in the top ten.

The chain is made from TRBV27 and TRBJ1-2; a tentative D call is TRBD1 (5 bases match). This receptor was identified in an adult who received the AZD1222 COVID-19 vaccine. The source was peripheral blood, collected 28 days after the second AZD1222 dose. Here is the DNA: TGTGCCAGCAGTTTCAGGGATCCGTATTCCGGCTACACCTTC. It encodes CASSFRDPYSGYTF.